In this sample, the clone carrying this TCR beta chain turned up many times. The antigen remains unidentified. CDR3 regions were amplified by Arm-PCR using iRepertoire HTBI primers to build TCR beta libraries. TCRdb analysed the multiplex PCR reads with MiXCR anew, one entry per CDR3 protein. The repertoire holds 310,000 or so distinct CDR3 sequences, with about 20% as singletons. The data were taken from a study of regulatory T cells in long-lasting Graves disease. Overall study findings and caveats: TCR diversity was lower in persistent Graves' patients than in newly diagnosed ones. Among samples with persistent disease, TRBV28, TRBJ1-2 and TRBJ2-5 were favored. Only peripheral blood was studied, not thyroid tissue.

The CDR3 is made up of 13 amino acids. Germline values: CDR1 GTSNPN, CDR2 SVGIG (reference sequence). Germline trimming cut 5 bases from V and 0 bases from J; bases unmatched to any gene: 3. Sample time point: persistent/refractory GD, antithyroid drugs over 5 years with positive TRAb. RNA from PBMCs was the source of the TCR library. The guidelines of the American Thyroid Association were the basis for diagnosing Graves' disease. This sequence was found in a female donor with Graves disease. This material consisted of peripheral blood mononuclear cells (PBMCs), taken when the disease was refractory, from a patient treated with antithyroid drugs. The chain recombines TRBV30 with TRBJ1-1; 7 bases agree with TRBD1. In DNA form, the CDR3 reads TGTGCCTGGGAGACAGGGCTGAACACTGAAGCTTTCTTT. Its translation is CAWETGLNTEAFF.